This T cell receptor beta chain emerged from a study of response to subunit inactivated influenza vaccine. MiXCR, run by TCRdb on the RT-PCR reads, gives a single entry per CDR3 protein. The data hold about 700,000 distinct CDR3 sequences, with 14% observed a single time. Whole-study results and caveats: Each seasonal influenza vaccination, the authors suggested, recruits few new T cells.

Germline V gene data show CDR1 as DFQATT and CDR2 as SNEGSKA (reference sequence). This CDR3 contains 10 residues. Deletions cut 6 bases from V and 9 bases from J, with 12 bases between. A note on this clonotype: What it recognizes is unknown.

Sequencing used PBMCs from blood, obtained about 14 days before vaccination. This rearrangement joins TRBV20-1 to TRBJ2-7; a weak D match, TRBD2 (6 bases). The TCR comes from a man aged 50 or older who received an inactivated influenza vaccine. The CDR3 nucleotides read TGCAGTGCCCCCGGGACTCCGCAGTACTTC. Residues: CSAPGTPQYF.